Included here is one T cell receptor beta chain sequence, with context. Together with a sample-barcoded 5' primer, a J-beta primer mix was included in a second PCR lasting about 6 to 11 cycles. Every individual sample yielded 2.5 million or more paired-end reads (each containing CDR3). From the 5' RACE reads, TCRdb called clonotypes with MiXCR, one entry per CDR3 protein. The sample holds 550,000 to 600,000 distinct CDR3 sequences; approximately 27% are singletons and the top ten take around 20%. The CDR3 covers 16 residues. Trimming cost V 3 bases and J 11 bases, with 25 bases left between them. Germline values: CDR1 LGHDT, CDR2 YNNKEL (reference sequence). The data were obtained in a study of blood T cells in healthy people across ages.

The receptor was isolated from a woman in her 70s in good health. The genes are TRBV3-1 and TRBJ1-1; no firm D call. Sequencing input: blood. CDR3 region: CASSHASSLTAPGAFF. CDR3 sequence (DNA): TGTGCCAGCAGCCATGCTTCGAGCTTGACCGCTCCCGGGGCTTTCTTT.